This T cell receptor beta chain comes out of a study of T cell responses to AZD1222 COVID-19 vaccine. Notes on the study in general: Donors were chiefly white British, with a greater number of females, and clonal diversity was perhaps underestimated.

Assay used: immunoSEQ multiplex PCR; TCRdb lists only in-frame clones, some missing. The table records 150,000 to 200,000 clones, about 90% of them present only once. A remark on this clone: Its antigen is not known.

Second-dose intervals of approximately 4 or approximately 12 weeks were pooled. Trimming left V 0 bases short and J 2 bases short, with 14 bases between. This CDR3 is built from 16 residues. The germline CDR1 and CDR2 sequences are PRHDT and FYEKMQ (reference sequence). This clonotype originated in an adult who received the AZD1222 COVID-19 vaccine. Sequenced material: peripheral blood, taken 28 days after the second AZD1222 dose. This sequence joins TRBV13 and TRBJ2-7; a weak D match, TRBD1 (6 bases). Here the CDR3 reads CASSLGGQYAAYEQYF. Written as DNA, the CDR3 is TGTGCCAGCAGCTTAGGCGGACAGTACGCAGCCTACGAGCAGTACTTC.